Listed below are T cell receptor beta chains from one sample, sequenced in a study of regulatory T cells in long-lasting Graves disease. TCRdb fed the multiplex PCR reads into MiXCR, producing one record per CDR3 protein. Of some 400,000 distinct CDR3 sequences listed, under 15% were seen once; the top ten hold 16%. The data also belong to a second study, concerning T cells in Graves' hyperthyroidism and ophthalmopathy.

The sample in question was peripheral blood mononuclear cells (PBMCs), obtained at new diagnosis, from a patient treated with antithyroid drugs. These receptors were obtained from a woman aged 25 to 39 with Graves disease. Each CDR3 is given with its conserved first and last residue.

>TRBV15|TRBJ2-1
CATSRDNRRTSYNEQFF
>TRBV27|TRBJ1-6
CASSRLNSPLHF
>TRBV19|TRBJ2-7
CASSATVVGDEQYF
>TRBV4-1|TRBJ2-7
CASSQELAGSSYEQYF
>TRBV19|TRBJ2-7
CASSESWGAYEQYF
>TRBV24-1|TRBJ1-1
CATSEGVNTEAFF
>TRBV10-3|TRBJ1-6
CAISESWRDSWDRVTNSPLHF
>TRBV3-1|TRBJ2-7
CASSLGSTYEQYF
>TRBV5-1|TRBJ2-1
CASSIREGYYNEQFF
>TRBV7-2|TRBJ1-1
CASSLTGDIAMNTEAFF
>TRBV5-4|TRBJ2-7
CASSQIDGTGVYEQYF
>TRBV7-9|TRBJ2-7
CASSHPGPGEQYF
>TRBV20-1|TRBJ2-1
CSARVGSSYNEQFF
>TRBV2|TRBJ2-6
CASRQEYSGANVLTF
>TRBV3-1|TRBJ2-3
CASSQSTRLLSTDTQYF
>TRBV10-3|TRBJ1-5
CAISGGAPGNQPQHF
>TRBV5-8|TRBJ2-7
CASSLGSPRYEQYF
>TRBV5-1|TRBJ1-4
CASSLLGGADEKLFF
>TRBV7-9|TRBJ1-1
CASSPRGDEAFF
>TRBV20-1|TRBJ2-1
CSASPQTVSGYNEQFF
>TRBV11-1|TRBJ2-1
CASSLVGDRVNEQFF
>TRBV6-2/TRBV6-3|TRBJ2-1
CASSYTSGNEQFF
>TRBV12-3/TRBV12-4|TRBJ1-2
CASSLDAPWTNYGYTF
>TRBV14|TRBJ2-5
CASSHPPRLAGRPLQETQYF
>TRBV2|TRBJ2-3
CASSEPQREEDTQYF
>TRBV7-9|TRBJ2-1
CASSQTGWEQFF
>TRBV6-5|TRBJ2-3
CASSSRTSPDTQYF
>TRBV5-4|TRBJ2-5
CASRIAGRETQYF
>TRBV11-2|TRBJ2-3
CASSLELVSTDTQYF
>TRBV10-3|TRBJ2-6
CAISGTAGANVLTF
>TRBV13|TRBJ1-1
CASSLGNLGTEAFF
>TRBV20-1|TRBJ2-7
CSARDRASGPYEQYF
>TRBV5-5|TRBJ1-2
CASWARVYGYTF
>TRBV20-1|TRBJ1-2
CSASATGTGYGYTF
>TRBV12-3/TRBV12-4|TRBJ2-1
CASSWGWGLAGEGSYNEQFF
>TRBV2|TRBJ1-1
CASSEGPDWAIDTEAFF
>TRBV2|.
CASSDGTGGRETQYF
>TRBV11-2|TRBJ2-7
CASSSGLKSYEQYF
>TRBV7-8|TRBJ2-3
CASSYAGQSTDTQYF
>TRBV4-1|TRBJ2-7
CASSQDSGNEQYF
>TRBV20-1|TRBJ1-5
CSASYGTGTNQPQHF
>TRBV6-5|TRBJ2-1
CASSYSWREEREQFF
>TRBV20-1|TRBJ2-2
CSANTPEAGNTGELFF
>TRBV5-6|TRBJ1-5
CASSLGPGGVDSNQPQHF
>TRBV5-1|TRBJ2-5
CASSPLGSPQETQYF
>TRBV24-1|TRBJ2-3
CATGRVSTDTQYF
>TRBV28|TRBJ2-1
CASSFPPDEQFF
>TRBV3-1|TRBJ2-5
CASSPSAPTLFQETQYF
>TRBV11-3|TRBJ1-1
CASSFGGPNTEAFF
>TRBV29-1|TRBJ2-1
CSARKSLNEQFF
>TRBV2|TRBJ2-1
CASSPSSGSYNEQFF